The 10 T cell receptor beta chains below were found in one sample sequenced in a study of blood T cells in healthy people across ages. The second PCR ran 7 to 11 cycles with a sample-barcoded 5' primer and J-beta primers. TCRdb re-derived calls from the 5' RACE reads in MiXCR, one entry per CDR3 protein. This sample has about 840,000 distinct CDR3 sequences, with 25% to 30% found just once. This sample also appeared in a second study, on T cells of mothers and their children.

Sequenced sample: blood. Receptor source: a woman aged 35 to 49 in good health.

This clonotype was recorded at least ten times. This chain joins TRBV5-6 and TRBJ2-7; D is unresolved. This CDR3 spans 12 amino acids. Trimming left V 4 bases short and J 3 bases short, with 8 bases between. Per the germline V gene, CDR1 is SGHDT and CDR2 is YYEEEE. CDR3 nucleotides: TGTGCCAGCAGCCGACGGTACTACGAGCAGTACTTC. It yields the protein CASSRRYYEQYF.

V and J are TRBV28 and TRBJ1-4; no clear D. CDR1 is MDHEN and CDR2 is SYDVKM in the germline V gene. The ends were cut back, 5 bases at V and 11 bases at J, with 12 bases in the middle. The CDR3 has 12 residues. CDR3 nucleotides: TGTGCCAGCAGTCTTGGACTGCAGAAACTGTTTTTT. This gives the protein CASSLGLQKLFF.

V and J are TRBV7-4 and TRBJ1-5, with D unresolved. V was trimmed by 3 bases and J by 2 bases, leaving 11 bases between them. The CDR3 runs 15 residues. Germline V gene lookup returns CDR1 SGHVT and CDR2 SQSDAQ. For the CDR3, the DNA is TGTGCCAGCAGCTTCCGGGGTTGTGGCAATCAGCCCCAGCATTTT. Its protein product is CASSFRGCGNQPQHF.

The CDR3 is CASSPDRRSSYEQYF. In DNA form, the CDR3 reads TGTGCCAGTAGTCCCGACAGGAGGAGCTCCTACGAGCAGTACTTC. The V and J genes are TRBV18 and TRBJ2-7; possible D gene TRBD1, 6 bases. Germline V gene lookup returns CDR1 KGHSH and CDR2 LQKENI. CDR3 length: 15 residues. V was shortened by 9 bases and J by 0 bases, with 18 bases between the two germline ends.

The table lists this clonotype with many counts. This rearrangement joins TRBV6-4 to TRBJ1-1; a weak D match, TRBD1 (5 bases). This CDR3 is 14 amino acids long. The germline V gene has CDR1 MRHNA and CDR2 SNTAGT. With 3 bases removed from V and 1 base from J, the gap between germline ends came to 9 bases. CDR3 in DNA: TGTGCCAGCAGTGAGTCGACAGAGAACACTGAAGCTTTCTTT. This translates into CASSESTENTEAFF.

This clonotype showed up many times. This rearrangement joins TRBV5-6 to TRBJ2-7; no clear D. The germline CDR1 and CDR2 sequences are SGHDT and YYEEEE. The length of the CDR3 is 14 residues. V lost 4 bases to trimming and J lost 3 bases, with 14 bases between them. CDR3 DNA sequence: TGTGCCAGCAGCGACGGAACCCATAGCTACGAGCAGTACTTC. Its protein is CASSDGTHSYEQYF.

This clonotype has a handful of counts. V and J are TRBV3-1 and TRBJ2-6; D is uncertain. The V end was cut by 4 bases, the J end by 0 bases, with 10 bases between. The length of the CDR3 is 16 residues. The germline V gene encodes CDR1 LGHDT and CDR2 YNNKEL (reference sequence). Written as DNA, the CDR3 is TGTGCCAGCAGCCCGATCGTGAGCTCTGGGGCCAACGTCCTGACTTTC. Amino acids: CASSPIVSSGANVLTF.

This clonotype occurred a few times. The chain recombines TRBV3-1 with TRBJ2-5, with TRBD2 matching 9 bases. Germline values: CDR1 LGHDT, CDR2 YNNKEL (reference sequence). V was pared by 1 base and J by 5 bases, with 14 bases of the junction left unmatched. This CDR3 contains 18 residues. CDR3 sequence reads: CASSQVPWASGVWETQYF. The CDR3 nucleotides are TGTGCCAGCAGCCAAGTTCCGTGGGCTAGCGGGGTTTGGGAGACCCAGTACTTC.

This clonotype was counted many times. The chain carries TRBV4-3 and TRBJ2-4, with D unclear. V lost 0 bases to trimming and J lost 11 bases, with 14 bases between them. The CDR3 is made up of 14 amino acids. Per the germline V gene, CDR1 is LGHNA and CDR2 is YSLEER. CDR3 sequence: CASSQDLATAVQYF. CDR3 sequence (DNA): TGCGCCAGCAGCCAAGATCTCGCTACCGCGGTTCAGTACTTC.

The chain recombines TRBV7-6 with TRBJ1-1; no definite D call. This CDR3 has 16 residues. V was clipped by 2 bases and J by 1 base, with 14 bases between them. Germline V gene data show CDR1 as SGHVS and CDR2 as FNYEAQ. CDR3 nucleotide sequence: TGTGCCAGCAGCTTAATTGGGTTAGGAGGGAACACTGAAGCTTTCTTT. It is translated as CASSLIGLGGNTEAFF.